These 19 T cell receptor beta chains were all obtained from the same sample, sequenced in a study of somatic mutations in cytotoxic T cells in rheumatoid arthritis. The protocol was immunoSEQ multiplex PCR, while the TCRdb copy is restricted to in-frame clones and leaves out a portion. The table lists under 25,000 clones, about 85% of them singletons. Input material: CD8+ T cells sorted from blood. Receptors originate from a middle-aged woman with rheumatoid arthritis.

V is TRBV7-9 and J is TRBJ2-3, with 8 bases identical to TRBD2. V lost 0 bases, J lost 0 bases, and 2 bases stayed unmatched. Germline V gene data show CDR1 as SEHNR and CDR2 as FQNEAQ (reference sequence). The CDR3 totals 16 residues. CDR3 sequence (DNA): TGTGCCAGCAGCTTAGCGTCGGGAGGGAGCACAGATACGCAGTATTTT. Protein product: CASSLASGGSTDTQYF.

V and J are TRBV27 and TRBJ2-7, with TRBD1 matching over 8 bases. CDR1 and CDR2 from the germline V gene are MNHEY and SMNVEV (reference sequence). With 0 bases clipped from V and 4 bases from J, the junction kept 5 bases outside the gene matches. This CDR3 region has 15 residues. CDR3 region: CASSLSSGGRYEQYF. CDR3 coding DNA: TGTGCCAGCAGTTTATCGTCAGGGGGCAGGTACGAGCAGTACTTC.

The chain has TRBV30 and TRBJ2-2, with 8 nucleotides matching TRBD1. V was pared by 4 bases and J by 6 bases, with 4 bases of the junction left unmatched. CDR3 size: 13 residues. Germline assignment: CDR1 GTSNPN and CDR2 SVGIG (reference sequence). The CDR3 coding sequence is TGTGCCTGGACCCCAGGGGGCTCCGGGGAGCTGTTTTTT. Residues: CAWTPGGSGELFF.

The gene calls are TRBV5-1 and TRBJ1-5; D may be TRBD1 (6 bases). Trimming left V 0 bases short and J 2 bases short, with 9 bases between. Germline V gene sequence: CDR1 SGHRS, CDR2 YFSETQ. CDR3 length: 15 residues. The CDR3, as DNA: TGCGCCAGCAGCTTGGCGGGGGGCGGCAATCAGCCCCAGCATTTT. It encodes CASSLAGGGNQPQHF.

In nucleotides, the CDR3 is TGTGCCAGCAGTGAACAGGGGAGCTCCTACGAGCAGTACTTC. Its protein product is CASSEQGSSYEQYF. The genes are TRBV6-1 and TRBJ2-7; perhaps TRBD1 as D (6 bases). The CDR3 is 14 residues long. The germline gives CDR1 MNHNS, CDR2 SASEGT. V was shortened by 2 bases and J by 0 bases, with 8 bases between the two germline ends.

This clone turned up a few times. V gene TRBV7-9 combines with J gene TRBJ1-1; weak D call: TRBD1 (6 bases). Germline V gene sequence: CDR1 SEHNR, CDR2 FQNEAQ (reference sequence). Trimming stripped 6 bases from V and 1 base from J, with 9 bases between. The CDR3 is 13 residues long. The CDR3 DNA reads TGTGCCAGCAGTTGGACAGAGAACACTGAAGCTTTCTTT. It codes for CASSWTENTEAFF. The full variable domain, rest sourced from reference TRBV7-9 and TRBJ1-1, is DTGVSQNPRHKITKRGQNVTFRCDPISEHNRLYWYRQTLGQGPEFLTYFQNEAQLEKSRLLSDRFSAERPKGSFSTLEIQRTEQGDSAMYLCASSWTENTEAFFGQGTRLTVV.

The chain carries TRBV5-1 and TRBJ2-7; a possible D gene is TRBD1 (6 bases). CDR1 is SGHRS and CDR2 is YFSETQ in the germline V gene. CDR3 length: 13 amino acids. Between the trimmed V and J ends, which lost 4 bases and 2 bases, there was a span of 10 bases. For the CDR3, the DNA is TGCGCCAGCAGCCTAAGGGGGACCTACGAGCAGTACTTC. The encoded protein is CASSLRGTYEQYF.

The genes are TRBV27 and TRBJ1-2; 9 nucleotides agree with TRBD1. The CDR3 is 17 amino acids. Germline V gene sequence: CDR1 MNHEY, CDR2 SMNVEV (reference sequence). V was clipped by 5 bases and J by 2 bases; unmatched bases: 12. As DNA, the CDR3 is TGTGCCAGCAGTCCCCTCGGACAGGGGTCCTTAAACTATGGCTACACCTTC. Translating it yields CASSPLGQGSLNYGYTF.

The chain is built from TRBV4-1 and TRBJ1-1; no clear D. The V end lost 1 base, the J end lost 4 bases, and 13 bases lay between the germline ends. CDR1 MGHRA and CDR2 YSYEKL come from the germline V gene. The CDR3 contains 15 residues. CDR3 amino acids: CASSQVGPLGTEAFF. The CDR3 nucleotides are TGCGCCAGCAGCCAAGTTGGGCCCCTGGGCACTGAAGCTTTCTTT.

The genes are TRBV7-6 and TRBJ1-1, with 7 bases fitting TRBD1. Germline V gene lookup returns CDR1 SGHVS and CDR2 FNYEAQ. The CDR3 loop spans 18 amino acids. V dropped 0 bases and J dropped 10; count of bases not matched to a gene: 20. As DNA, the CDR3 is TGTGCCAGCAGCTTAGCGTTTCAAGGGGGCGAGGGGACACTGGGAGCTTTCTTT. Encoded protein: CASSLAFQGGEGTLGAFF.

The chain joins TRBV27 to TRBJ2-1; the match to TRBD2 covers 7 bases. V lost 4 bases to trimming and J lost 2 bases; unmatched junction nucleotides: 2. In germline, CDR1 is MNHEY, CDR2 SMNVEV (reference sequence). The CDR3 has 14 residues. Written as DNA, the CDR3 is TGTGCCAGCAGTTGGGCGGGGGCCTACAATGAGCAGTTCTTC. It translates to CASSWAGAYNEQFF.

The chain is built from TRBV9 and TRBJ1-4, with 8 bases fitting TRBD1. This CDR3 spans 15 amino acids. Germline assignment: CDR1 SGDLS and CDR2 YYNGEE. The trim removed 0 bases at V and 5 bases at J, leaving 3 bases unmatched. CDR3 protein: CASSVDGQGNEKLFF. CDR3 in DNA: TGTGCCAGCAGCGTAGACGGACAGGGAAATGAAAAACTGTTTTTT. Looking up the rest from reference TRBV9 and TRBJ1-4 gives the full variable domain: DSGVTQTPKHLITATGQRVTLRCSPRSGDLSVYWYQQSLDQGLQFLIQYYNGEERAKGNILERFSAQQFPDLHSELNLSSLELGDSALYFCASSVDGQGNEKLFFGSGTQLSVL.

This rearrangement joins TRBV4-1 to TRBJ1-2; perhaps TRBD1 as D (5 bases). V was clipped by 1 base and J by 4 bases, with 10 bases between them. Germline assignment: CDR1 MGHRA and CDR2 YSYEKL. The CDR3 runs to 14 residues. The CDR3 spells CASSQVGVLYGYTF. The CDR3 bases are TGCGCCAGCAGCCAAGTAGGGGTTCTCTATGGCTACACCTTC.

The chain combines TRBV15 with TRBJ2-2; possibly TRBD1 for D (6 bases). The V gene lost 2 bases and the J gene lost 6 bases, with 16 bases spanning the gap. The CDR3 is 16 residues long. Germline V lookup: CDR1 LNHNV, CDR2 YYDKDF (reference sequence). The chain's CDR3 is CATSRLRDTQAGELFF. CDR3 nucleotides: TGTGCCACCAGCAGACTACGGGACACGCAGGCCGGGGAGCTGTTTTTT.

This clone showed up just once. This sequence joins TRBV4-1 and TRBJ2-1; D unclear. Germline CDR1 MGHRA, CDR2 YSYEKL. The CDR3 runs 17 residues. V lost 3 bases and J lost 0, with 15 bases in between. The CDR3 region has the DNA TGCGCCAGCAGCCACAGAAGCCCGGGTCCCTCCTACAATGAGCAGTTCTTC. Translation gives CASSHRSPGPSYNEQFF.

The sample holds a few counts of this clone. The CDR3 loop is CATSPRRGAKNIQYF. DNA for the CDR3: TGTGCCACCAGTCCGCGAAGGGGAGCCAAAAACATTCAGTACTTC. This sequence joins TRBV15 and TRBJ2-4, with TRBD1 as a possible D gene (5 bases). From germline, CDR1 is LNHNV and CDR2 YYDKDF (reference sequence). V was cut by 6 bases and J by 0 bases, with 12 bases left in between. There are 15 residues in the CDR3.

The V call is TRBV4-1, the J call TRBJ2-1; the match to TRBD2 covers 9 bases. With V trimmed by 4 bases and J by 8 bases, 9 bases remained unmatched. Germline values: CDR1 MGHRA, CDR2 YSYEKL. CDR3 length equals 15 residues. The CDR3 sequence: CASSPQAGGLDEQFF. The DNA of the CDR3 is TGCGCCAGCAGCCCTCAGGCGGGGGGGCTGGATGAGCAGTTCTTC.

The chain uses TRBV7-6 and TRBJ2-1; 7 nucleotides align to TRBD2. This CDR3 is 13 amino acids long. Germline V gene data show CDR1 as SGHVS and CDR2 as FNYEAQ. The ends lost 1 base at V and 7 bases at J; junction bases unmatched: 1. The CDR3 DNA reads TGTGCCAGCAGCTTAGACGGGGGGAATGAGCAGTTCTTC. This codes for CASSLDGGNEQFF.

The chain carries TRBV9 and TRBJ2-1, with D possibly matching TRBD2 (6 bases). The CDR3 sequence is 13 residues long. Trimming stripped 3 bases from V and 6 bases from J, with 10 bases between. Germline CDR1 reads SGDLS; CDR2 reads YYNGEE. The DNA for the CDR3 is TGTGCCAGCAGCGGGTGGCGGGGCAATGAGCAGTTCTTC. Translation: CASSGWRGNEQFF.